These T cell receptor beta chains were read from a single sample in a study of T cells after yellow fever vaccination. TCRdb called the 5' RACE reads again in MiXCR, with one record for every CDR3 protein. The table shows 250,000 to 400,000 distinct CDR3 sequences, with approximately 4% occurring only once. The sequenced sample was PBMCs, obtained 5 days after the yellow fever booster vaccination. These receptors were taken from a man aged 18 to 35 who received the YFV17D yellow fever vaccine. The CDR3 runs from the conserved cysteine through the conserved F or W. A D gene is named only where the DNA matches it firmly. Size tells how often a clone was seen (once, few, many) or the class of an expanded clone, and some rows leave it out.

cdr3_nt: TGTGCCACCCAGGGGACACCCTACAATCAGCCCCAGCATTTT; cdr3_aa: CATQGTPYNQPQHF; d_call: NA; clone_size: many; v_call: TRBV19; j_call: TRBJ1-5; cdr3_length: 14
cdr3_nt: TGTGCCAGCAGCATTCGGGCCGGGGGGGATACGCAGTATTTT; cdr3_aa: CASSIRAGGDTQYF; d_call: TRBD2; clone_size: few; v_call: TRBV5-6; j_call: TRBJ2-3; cdr3_length: 14
cdr3_nt: TGTGCCAGCGAAGGCTCAGCGGTAGGGAATGAGCAGTTCTTC; cdr3_aa: CASEGSAVGNEQFF; d_call: NA; clone_size: NA; v_call: TRBV3-1; j_call: TRBJ2-1; cdr3_length: 14
cdr3_nt: TGTGCCAGCTCACCAGATAGGGCTTCGGGTCATTACGAGCAGTACTTC; cdr3_aa: CASSPDRASGHYEQYF; d_call: NA; clone_size: few; v_call: TRBV18; j_call: TRBJ2-7; cdr3_length: 16
cdr3_nt: TGCAGTGCTAGGGGGGTACCGGGACAGGCGGACACTGAAGCTTTCTTT; cdr3_aa: CSARGVPGQADTEAFF; d_call: TRBD1; clone_size: NA; v_call: TRBV20-1; j_call: TRBJ1-1; cdr3_length: 16
cdr3_nt: TGCAGTGCTGCGGACCTACGACACCATTACAATGAGCAGTTCTTC; cdr3_aa: CSAADLRHHYNEQFF; d_call: NA; clone_size: NA; v_call: TRBV20-1; j_call: TRBJ2-1; cdr3_length: 15
cdr3_nt: TGTGCCAGCAGCTTTTACTTGAACACCGGGGAGCTGTTTTTT; cdr3_aa: CASSFYLNTGELFF; d_call: NA; clone_size: NA; v_call: TRBV7-3; j_call: TRBJ2-2; cdr3_length: 14
cdr3_nt: TGTGCCAGCAGCCCAGTTCGGGTAGGGGAAAATGATGGCTACACCTTC; cdr3_aa: CASSPVRVGENDGYTF; d_call: NA; clone_size: NA; v_call: TRBV6-1; j_call: TRBJ1-2; cdr3_length: 16
cdr3_nt: TGCGCCAGCAGCCAAGAGTGGGGGAACACCATATATTTT; cdr3_aa: CASSQEWGNTIYF; d_call: NA; clone_size: NA; v_call: TRBV4-3; j_call: TRBJ1-3; cdr3_length: 13
cdr3_nt: TGCAGCGTTGAACCTGCGAACGCCTATGGCTACACCTTC; cdr3_aa: CSVEPANAYGYTF; d_call: NA; clone_size: NA; v_call: TRBV29-1; j_call: TRBJ1-2; cdr3_length: 13
cdr3_nt: TGCGCCAGCAGTGCGGGTCCGACCGTCTCCTACAATGAGCAGTTCTTC; cdr3_aa: CASSAGPTVSYNEQFF; d_call: NA; clone_size: NA; v_call: TRBV10-1; j_call: TRBJ2-1; cdr3_length: 16
cdr3_nt: TGTGCCACCTATACAGCGGGGGCCGCGATAGAAAAACTGTTTTTT; cdr3_aa: CATYTAGAAIEKLFF; d_call: NA; clone_size: few; v_call: TRBV24-1; j_call: TRBJ1-4; cdr3_length: 15
cdr3_nt: TGTGCCAGCTCACCAGTGGGCGATTACAATGAGCAGTTCTTC; cdr3_aa: CASSPVGDYNEQFF; d_call: NA; clone_size: few; v_call: TRBV18; j_call: TRBJ2-1; cdr3_length: 14
cdr3_nt: TGCGCCAGCAGCTCGCCTACGGGCCCCTCCTACAATGAGCAGTTCTTC; cdr3_aa: CASSSPTGPSYNEQFF; d_call: NA; clone_size: NA; v_call: TRBV5-1; j_call: TRBJ2-1; cdr3_length: 16
cdr3_nt: TGTGCCAGCACCCGTACCCGGGCGGGGGGATACAATGAGCAGTTCTTC; cdr3_aa: CASTRTRAGGYNEQFF; d_call: TRBD2; clone_size: NA; v_call: TRBV6-5; j_call: TRBJ2-1; cdr3_length: 16
cdr3_nt: TGTGCCAGCAGCCGTTTTTCGAGAGTTACAGATACGCAGTATTTT; cdr3_aa: CASSRFSRVTDTQYF; d_call: NA; clone_size: NA; v_call: TRBV7-2; j_call: TRBJ2-3; cdr3_length: 15
cdr3_nt: TGTGCCAGCAGCCAAGTGACGCAGACGTACGAGCAGTACTTC; cdr3_aa: CASSQVTQTYEQYF; d_call: NA; clone_size: many; v_call: TRBV4-2; j_call: TRBJ2-7; cdr3_length: 14
cdr3_nt: TGTGCCAGTACGGTAGGAGATACGCAGTATTTT; cdr3_aa: CASTVGDTQYF; d_call: NA; clone_size: many; v_call: TRBV2; j_call: TRBJ2-3; cdr3_length: 11
cdr3_nt: TGCGCCAGCAGCTTAATAACGGGAAACTATGGCTACACCTTC; cdr3_aa: CASSLITGNYGYTF; d_call: NA; clone_size: many; v_call: TRBV4-3; j_call: TRBJ1-2; cdr3_length: 14
cdr3_nt: TGTGCCAGCAGCAACACAGGGATCGCCTACGAGCAGTACTTC; cdr3_aa: CASSNTGIAYEQYF; d_call: NA; clone_size: many; v_call: TRBV7-2; j_call: TRBJ2-7; cdr3_length: 14
cdr3_nt: TGCGCCACCAGTGGGACTAGCTTATCAGATACGCAGTATTTT; cdr3_aa: CATSGTSLSDTQYF; d_call: TRBD2; clone_size: NA; v_call: TRBV5-1; j_call: TRBJ2-3; cdr3_length: 14
cdr3_nt: TGTGCCAGCAGGGGAGGAGGGACGGTGAAGGTCGAGCAGTACTTC; cdr3_aa: CASRGGGTVKVEQYF; d_call: NA; clone_size: many; v_call: TRBV6-5; j_call: TRBJ2-7; cdr3_length: 15
cdr3_nt: TGTGCCAGCAGCTTAAATTGGAATGAAGCTTTCTTT; cdr3_aa: CASSLNWNEAFF; d_call: NA; clone_size: few; v_call: TRBV7-9; j_call: TRBJ1-1; cdr3_length: 12
cdr3_nt: TGTGCCAGCAGTTACTCGGGACTAGCGGGGGGGCCGACAGATACGCAGTATTTT; cdr3_aa: CASSYSGLAGGPTDTQYF; d_call: TRBD2; clone_size: few; v_call: TRBV6-6; j_call: TRBJ2-3; cdr3_length: 18
cdr3_nt: TGTGCCAGCTTTGTTTTGGGGGACAGGGGGGGCAACACTGAAGCTTTCTTT; cdr3_aa: CASFVLGDRGGNTEAFF; d_call: TRBD1; clone_size: few; v_call: TRBV28; j_call: TRBJ1-1; cdr3_length: 17
cdr3_nt: TGTGCCAGCAGTTGGGGGGCTAACACTGAAGCTTTCTTT; cdr3_aa: CASSWGANTEAFF; d_call: NA; clone_size: NA; v_call: TRBV12-3/TRBV12-4; j_call: TRBJ1-1; cdr3_length: 13
cdr3_nt: TGTGCCAGCAGCTTACCCTCACCCCTAGCGGGGACTAGCACAGATACGCAGTATTTT; cdr3_aa: CASSLPSPLAGTSTDTQYF; d_call: TRBD2; clone_size: few; v_call: TRBV11-2; j_call: TRBJ2-3; cdr3_length: 19
cdr3_nt: TGTGCCAGCAGCTTAGCGATAGATACGCAGTATTTT; cdr3_aa: CASSLAIDTQYF; d_call: NA; clone_size: few; v_call: TRBV7-2; j_call: TRBJ2-3; cdr3_length: 12
cdr3_nt: TGTGCCAGCAGTAGGGGCAGGGTCAACTATGGCTACACCTTC; cdr3_aa: CASSRGRVNYGYTF; d_call: NA; clone_size: few; v_call: TRBV6-5; j_call: TRBJ1-2; cdr3_length: 14
cdr3_nt: TGCAGCGTTACTTACACAGGGCGTCACGAAGCTTTCTTT; cdr3_aa: CSVTYTGRHEAFF; d_call: NA; clone_size: few; v_call: TRBV29-1; j_call: TRBJ1-1; cdr3_length: 13
cdr3_nt: TGTGCCAGCTCGGGACGGGACACAGATACGCAGTATTTT; cdr3_aa: CASSGRDTDTQYF; d_call: NA; clone_size: few; v_call: TRBV18; j_call: TRBJ2-3; cdr3_length: 13
cdr3_nt: TGTGCCAGCCCGGTTGTAGAGACCCAGTACTTC; cdr3_aa: CASPVVETQYF; d_call: NA; clone_size: NA; v_call: TRBV21-1; j_call: TRBJ2-5; cdr3_length: 11
cdr3_nt: TGCGCCAGCACCCTTGAGGGAGAGACCCAGTACTTC; cdr3_aa: CASTLEGETQYF; d_call: NA; clone_size: many; v_call: TRBV5-1; j_call: TRBJ2-5; cdr3_length: 12
cdr3_nt: TGTGCCAGCAGTTACTCGGGACTAGCGGGCCACCCCAGAGGCGGGGAGCTGTTTTTT; cdr3_aa: CASSYSGLAGHPRGGELFF; d_call: TRBD2; clone_size: NA; v_call: TRBV6-5; j_call: TRBJ2-2; cdr3_length: 19
cdr3_nt: TGCAGTGCTAGAGATCTCATGAGGGCTCGGAGGTCTGGAAACACCATATATTTT; cdr3_aa: CSARDLMRARRSGNTIYF; d_call: NA; clone_size: NA; v_call: TRBV20-1; j_call: TRBJ1-3; cdr3_length: 18
cdr3_nt: TGTGCCAGCAGTTTAGAACAGCATTACAATGAGCAGTTCTTC; cdr3_aa: CASSLEQHYNEQFF; d_call: NA; clone_size: NA; v_call: TRBV12-3/TRBV12-4; j_call: TRBJ2-1; cdr3_length: 14
cdr3_nt: TGCGCCAGCAGTCTGGACACTGCGGGAAACACCATATATTTT; cdr3_aa: CASSLDTAGNTIYF; d_call: NA; clone_size: NA; v_call: TRBV5-1; j_call: TRBJ1-3; cdr3_length: 14
cdr3_nt: TGTGCCAGCAGTCCAAAGACAGCGTATGGCTACACCTTC; cdr3_aa: CASSPKTAYGYTF; d_call: NA; clone_size: NA; v_call: TRBV12-3/TRBV12-4; j_call: TRBJ1-2; cdr3_length: 13
cdr3_nt: TGCGCCAGCAGCTACACAGGGGATCATGGCTACACCTTC; cdr3_aa: CASSYTGDHGYTF; d_call: TRBD1; clone_size: many; v_call: TRBV5-1; j_call: TRBJ1-2; cdr3_length: 13
cdr3_nt: TGTGCCAGCAGCGCAGTGGTCACAAAAGAGACCCAGTACTTC; cdr3_aa: CASSAVVTKETQYF; d_call: NA; clone_size: NA; v_call: TRBV7-6; j_call: TRBJ2-5; cdr3_length: 14
cdr3_nt: TGTGCCAGCAGCGTAGGCATATCTTCACCCCTCCACTTT; cdr3_aa: CASSVGISSPLHF; d_call: NA; clone_size: NA; v_call: TRBV9; j_call: TRBJ1-6; cdr3_length: 13
cdr3_nt: TGCGCCAGCAGCCCTTCGGGGGCTGAAGAGACCCAGTACTTC; cdr3_aa: CASSPSGAEETQYF; d_call: NA; clone_size: many; v_call: TRBV4-1; j_call: TRBJ2-5; cdr3_length: 14
cdr3_nt: TGTGCCAGCAGCTCGGCCGGCAGGGGGCAATCCTACAATGAGCAGTTCTTC; cdr3_aa: CASSSAGRGQSYNEQFF; d_call: TRBD1; clone_size: NA; v_call: TRBV5-4; j_call: TRBJ2-1; cdr3_length: 17
cdr3_nt: TGTGCCAGCTCACCACAGCGGGGAGCTTTCTTT; cdr3_aa: CASSPQRGAFF; d_call: NA; clone_size: many; v_call: TRBV18; j_call: TRBJ1-1; cdr3_length: 11